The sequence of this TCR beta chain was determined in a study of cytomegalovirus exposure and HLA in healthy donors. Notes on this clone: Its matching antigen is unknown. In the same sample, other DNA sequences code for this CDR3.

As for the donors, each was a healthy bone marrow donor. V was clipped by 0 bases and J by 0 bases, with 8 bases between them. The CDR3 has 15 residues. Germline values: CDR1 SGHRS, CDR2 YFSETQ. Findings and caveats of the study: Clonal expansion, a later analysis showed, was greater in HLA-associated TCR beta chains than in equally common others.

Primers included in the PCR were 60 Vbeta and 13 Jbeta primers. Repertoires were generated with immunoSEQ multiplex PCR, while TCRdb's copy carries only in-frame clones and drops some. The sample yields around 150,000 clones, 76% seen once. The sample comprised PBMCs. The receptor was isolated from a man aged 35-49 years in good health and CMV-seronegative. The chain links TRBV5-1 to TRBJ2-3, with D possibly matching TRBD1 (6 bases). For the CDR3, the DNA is TGCGCCAGCAGCTTGGGTGACAGGAGCACAGATACGCAGTATTTT. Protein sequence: CASSLGDRSTDTQYF.